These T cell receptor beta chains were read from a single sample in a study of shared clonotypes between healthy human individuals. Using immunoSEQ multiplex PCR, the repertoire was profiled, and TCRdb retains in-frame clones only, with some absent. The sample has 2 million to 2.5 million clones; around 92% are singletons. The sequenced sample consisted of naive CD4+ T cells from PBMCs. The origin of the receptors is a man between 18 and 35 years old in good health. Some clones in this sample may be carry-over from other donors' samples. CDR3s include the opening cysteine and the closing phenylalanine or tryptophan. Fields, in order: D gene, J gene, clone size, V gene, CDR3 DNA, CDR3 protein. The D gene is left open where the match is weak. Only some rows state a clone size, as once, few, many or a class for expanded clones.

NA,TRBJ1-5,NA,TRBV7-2,TGTGCCAGCAGCTTAATTACAGGTCAGCCCCAGCATTTT,CASSLITGQPQHF
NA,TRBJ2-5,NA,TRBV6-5,TGTGCCAGCAGTACGCGGAGCCCGGGGGAGACCCAGTACTTC,CASSTRSPGETQYF
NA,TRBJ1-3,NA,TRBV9,TGTGCCAGCAGCTCGGGGGGAGAAGGAAACACCATATATTTT,CASSSGGEGNTIYF
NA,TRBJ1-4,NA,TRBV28,TGTGCCAGCAGTAGCCCTTTGGGAACTAATGAAAAACTGTTTTTT,CASSSPLGTNEKLFF
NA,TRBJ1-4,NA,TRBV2,TGTGCCAGCGAATCTTACACCCGACGGGAGTTTAATGAAAAACTGTTTTTT,CASESYTRREFNEKLFF
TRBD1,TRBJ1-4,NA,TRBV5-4,TGTGCCAGCGGGCAGGGGGCGCGGAATGAAAAACTGTTTTTT,CASGQGARNEKLFF
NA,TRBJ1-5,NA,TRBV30,TGTGCCTGGAGTAAAGAGTATCAGCCCCAGCATTTT,CAWSKEYQPQHF
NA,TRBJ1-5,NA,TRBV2,TGTGCCAGCAGGCTAGCGGGCAATCAGCCCCAGCATTTT,CASRLAGNQPQHF
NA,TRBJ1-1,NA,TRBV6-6,TGTGCCAGCAGTTACAAGTGGGGGAACACTGAAGCTTTCTTT,CASSYKWGNTEAFF
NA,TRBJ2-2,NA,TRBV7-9,TGTGCCAACAACCCAAACACCGGGGAGCTGTTTTTT,CANNPNTGELFF
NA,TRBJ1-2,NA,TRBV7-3,TGTGCCAGCAGCCCCACGGGGACACCTCATGGCTACACCTTC,CASSPTGTPHGYTF
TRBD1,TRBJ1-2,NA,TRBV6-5,TGTGCCAGTGGGGACAGGACATATGGCTACACCTTC,CASGDRTYGYTF
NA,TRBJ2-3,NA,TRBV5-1,TGCGCCAGCAGCTCAGGACAGCGCACAGATACGCAGTATTTT,CASSSGQRTDTQYF
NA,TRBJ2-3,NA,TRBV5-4,TGTGCCAGCAGCTTGTCCCCCAACATAATTTCCACCAGTAGCACAGATACGCAGTATTTT,CASSLSPNIISTSSTDTQYF
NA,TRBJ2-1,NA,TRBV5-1,TGCGCCAGCAGCTTGGAAGGCTTAGGTGAGCAGTTCTTC,CASSLEGLGEQFF
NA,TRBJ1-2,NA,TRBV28,TGTGCCAGCAGTTTACTAGGCACAGGAGCTAACTATGGCTACACCTTC,CASSLLGTGANYGYTF
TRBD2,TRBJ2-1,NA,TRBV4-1,TGCGCCAGCAGCCGGGACCCACGGGGACTAGTCAATGAGCAGTTCTTC,CASSRDPRGLVNEQFF
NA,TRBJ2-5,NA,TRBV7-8,TGTGCCAGCAGCTTAGACGGCAGGGCCCGGGAGACCCAGTACTTC,CASSLDGRARETQYF
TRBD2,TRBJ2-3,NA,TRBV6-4,TGTGCCAGCAGTACGGGCGGGAGATCGGGAGATACGCAGTATTTT,CASSTGGRSGDTQYF
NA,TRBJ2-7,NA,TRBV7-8,TGTGCCAGCAGCCCGGCCCTCCGGGACTTGGCCTACGAGCAGTACTTC,CASSPALRDLAYEQYF
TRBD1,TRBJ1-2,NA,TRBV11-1,TGTGCCAGCAGCGCCGGACAGGGAGAAGGTGGCTACACCTTC,CASSAGQGEGGYTF
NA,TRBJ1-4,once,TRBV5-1,TGCGCCAGCAGCTTGGGGCGCGGGCAGGGAGGTGAAAAACTGTTTTTT,CASSLGRGQGGEKLFF
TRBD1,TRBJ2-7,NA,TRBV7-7,TGTGCCAGCAGCTTAGACGGGACAGGGTTTAGGGAGCAGTACTTC,CASSLDGTGFREQYF
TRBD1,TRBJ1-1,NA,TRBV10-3,TGTGCCATCGGGGGGACAGGGAACACTGAAGCTTTCTTT,CAIGGTGNTEAFF
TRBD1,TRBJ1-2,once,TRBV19,TGTGCCAGTAGCCCGGGACAGGAGCATGGCTACACCTTC,CASSPGQEHGYTF
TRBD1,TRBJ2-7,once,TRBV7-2,TGTGCCAGCAGCCCGAACAGGGGGCCGGAGGGCGAGCAGTACTTC,CASSPNRGPEGEQYF
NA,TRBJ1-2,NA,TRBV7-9,TGTGCCAGCAGCCTAGGGGGCTATGGCTACACCTTC,CASSLGGYGYTF
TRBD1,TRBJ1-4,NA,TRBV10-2,TGCGCCAGCAGCAGGGACAGTACTAATGAAAAACTGTTTTTT,CASSRDSTNEKLFF
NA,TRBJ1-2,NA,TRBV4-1,TGCGCCAGCAGCCAAGAGACTAGGGGGGTTCTTAGCTATGGCTACACCTTC,CASSQETRGVLSYGYTF
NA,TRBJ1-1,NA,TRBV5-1,TGCGCCAGCAGCTTTGGCCCGCAGATGAACACTGAAGCTTTCTTT,CASSFGPQMNTEAFF
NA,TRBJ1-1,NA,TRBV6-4,TGTGCCAGCAGGGGCATTCAGGCAGACTACACTGAAGCTTTCTTT,CASRGIQADYTEAFF
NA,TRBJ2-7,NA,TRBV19,TGTGCCAGTAGTATTGGCACACGGACCTACGAGCAGTACTTC,CASSIGTRTYEQYF
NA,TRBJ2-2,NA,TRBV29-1,TGCAGCGTTAAGGGGACCTTAGGGGGCGGGGAGCTGTTTTTT,CSVKGTLGGGELFF